The 24 T cell receptor beta chains presented below share a single source sample, sequenced in a study of blood T cells in healthy people across ages. The authors ran a second PCR of 7 to 11 cycles using a sample-barcoded 5' primer and a J-beta primer mix. TCRdb passed the 5' RACE reads through MiXCR, listing each CDR3 protein once. This table holds 700,000 or so distinct CDR3 sequences, 22% found once. The sequenced material came from blood. Every receptor here comes from a man between 65 and 85 years old in good health.

The chain employs TRBV18 and TRBJ2-3, with TRBD2 identical over 9 bases. This CDR3 has 17 residues. Trimming removed 3 bases from V and 2 bases from J; junction bases left unmatched: 9. The germline gives CDR1 KGHSH, CDR2 LQKENI. The CDR3 nucleotides read TGTGCCAGCTCACCCTATCGGCGGGAGGGCATCACAGATACGCAGTATTTT. Translating gives CASSPYRREGITDTQYF.

This clonotype was detected many times. The chain has TRBV7-9 and TRBJ1-1; TRBD1 is a possible D gene (6 bases). Germline CDR1 reads SEHNR; CDR2 reads FQNEAQ (reference sequence). V was clipped by 1 base and J by 0 bases, with 24 bases between them. The CDR3 consists of 20 residues. The CDR3 protein is CASSLGRGAATGQMNTEAFF. CDR3 coding DNA: TGTGCCAGCAGCTTAGGGCGGGGGGCAGCCACAGGACAAATGAACACTGAAGCTTTCTTT.

The rearrangement joins TRBV12-3 or TRBV12-4 to TRBJ1-4, with D unresolved. The CDR3 has 13 amino acids. V was cut by 8 bases and J by 4 bases, with 11 bases left in between. CDR3 protein: CASVRRINEKLFF. The CDR3 DNA sequence: TGTGCCAGCGTCCGACGGATTAATGAAAAACTGTTTTTT.

The chain carries TRBV29-1 and TRBJ2-5, with D possibly matching TRBD1 (5 bases). The closer fit of TRBJ2-1 to the DNA end suggests the J call may be wrong. CDR1 is SQVTM and CDR2 is ANQGSEA in the germline V gene. This CDR3 spans 11 amino acids. The CDR3 bases are TGCAGCGTCCGGTTAGGGGTTGAGCAGTTCTTC. The encoded protein is CSVRLGVEQFF.

The genes are TRBV29-1 and TRBJ2-5, with D unresolved. The J call is uncertain, as TRBJ2-7 better fits the DNA end. The CDR3 contains 13 residues. Germline-derived CDR1 and CDR2 are SQVTM and ANQGSEA. The CDR3 sequence is CSVENGPAYEQYF. The CDR3 nucleotides are TGCAGCGTTGAAAATGGACCCGCCTACGAGCAGTACTTC.

The chain carries TRBV5-5 and TRBJ2-1; 11 bases fit TRBD1. The germline V gene has CDR1 SGHKS and CDR2 YYEKEE (reference sequence). This CDR3 has 15 residues. Trimming at V came to 1 base and at J to 6 bases, leaving 3 bases not matched to a gene. CDR3 in DNA: TGTGCCAGCAGCTTGAAGGGACAGGGGGGCAATGAGCAGTTCTTC. It encodes CASSLKGQGGNEQFF. Full variable domain (rest looked up from reference TRBV5-5 and TRBJ2-1): DAGVTQSPTHLIKTRGQQVTLRCSPISGHKSVSWYQQVLGQGPQFIFQYYEKEERGRGNFPDRFSARQFPNYSSELNVNALLLGDSALYLCASSLKGQGGNEQFFGPGTRLTVL.

This clonotype was counted only a few times. The J gene is TRBJ1-3, the V gene TRBV6-5; no firm D call. CDR1 is MNHEY, CDR2 SVGAGI, per germline. The CDR3 sequence is 16 residues long. The V end was cut by 5 bases, the J end by 0 bases, with 14 bases between. The CDR3 is CASSLLGSASGNTIYF. The DNA for the CDR3 is TGTGCCAGCAGTCTACTGGGGTCAGCCTCTGGAAACACCATATATTTT.

For this clonotype: A read error is possible here, since a much larger clone lies one base away. The CDR3 DNA is TGTGCCACCACCGGACAGCTTGCAGATACGCAGTATTTT. This sequence encodes CATTGQLADTQYF. This chain joins TRBV12-3 or TRBV12-4 and TRBJ2-3, with D perhaps matching TRBD1 (6 bases). V was clipped by 10 bases and J by 4 bases, with 15 bases between them. This CDR3 spans 13 amino acids.

The chain carries TRBV19 and TRBJ2-2; 12 nucleotides match TRBD1. The CDR3 length is 14 residues. The trim removed 8 bases at V and 4 bases at J, leaving 2 bases unmatched. Germline loops: CDR1 LNHDA, CDR2 SQIVND (reference sequence). The CDR3 reads CASGDRGRTGELFF. The CDR3 nucleotides read TGTGCCAGTGGGGACAGGGGGCGCACCGGGGAGCTGTTTTTT.

The chain is built from TRBV7-2 and TRBJ1-2; D is possibly TRBD1 (5 bases). The CDR3 runs 13 residues. V lost 5 bases and J 4 bases, leaving 11 bases between the germline ends. Germline V lookup: CDR1 SGHTA, CDR2 FQGNSA. In nucleotides, the CDR3 is TGTGCCAGCAGCCAGGGACTCCCCTATGGCTACACCTTC. Its translation: CASSQGLPYGYTF.

This clonotype has more than one count but fewer than ten. The genes are TRBV7-2 and TRBJ2-3; D gene uncertain. Germline V gives CDR1 SGHTA, CDR2 FQGNSA. CDR3 length: 11 residues. The V end was cut by 6 bases, the J end by 5 bases, with 6 bases between. The CDR3 DNA follows: TGTGCCAGCAGAACGGGAGATACGCAGTATTTT. The encoded protein is CASRTGDTQYF. Full variable domain (remainder filled in from reference TRBV7-2 and TRBJ2-3): GAGVSQSPSNKVTEKGKDVELRCDPISGHTALYWYRQSLGQGLEFLIYFQGNSAPDKSGLPSDRFSAERTGGSVSTLTIQRTQQEDSAVYLCASRTGDTQYFGPGTRLTVL.

This clonotype was seen many times. The rearrangement joins TRBV10-3 to TRBJ2-1, with 7 nucleotides matching TRBD2. Trimming cost V 8 bases and J 2 bases; bases outside gene matches: 9. This CDR3 contains 15 residues. Germline CDR1 is ENHRY and CDR2 is SYGVKD. The DNA for the CDR3 is TGTGCCATCGGGGTCAGCGGGGTTACCTACAATGAGCAGTTCTTC. Translation: CAIGVSGVTYNEQFF.

In its sample, this clonotype was seen a few times. The V and J genes are TRBV27 and TRBJ1-1, with D uncertain. The CDR3 contains 15 residues. Germline-derived CDR1 and CDR2 are MNHEY and SMNVEV (reference sequence). The V end lost 3 bases, the J end lost 1 base, and 12 bases lay between the germline ends. CDR3 region: CASSLAGNGNTEAFF. CDR3 nucleotide sequence: TGTGCCAGCAGTTTGGCGGGGAACGGGAACACTGAAGCTTTCTTT.

CDR3 DNA sequence: TGTGCCAGTAGACGGGCGGGGAGCAATCAGCCCCAGCATTTT. Encoded protein: CASRRAGSNQPQHF. This chain uses TRBV5-4 with TRBJ1-5, with unresolved D. The germline V and J ends were trimmed by 8 bases and 1 base, with 13 bases remaining between them. The CDR3 has 14 amino acids. Germline-derived CDR1 and CDR2 are SGHNT and YYREEE (reference sequence).

A remark on this clonotype: The junction does not match germline at one end; this may be a read error. This chain connects TRBV7-2 to TRBJ1-5, with D maybe TRBD1 (6 bases). The CDR3 is made up of 13 amino acids. The germline CDR1 and CDR2 sequences are SGHTA and FQGNSA. For the CDR3, the DNA is TGTGTCAGCAGCTTACCTCCGGGACAATACCAGCATTTT. Encoded protein: CVSSLPPGQYQHF.

This clonotype was seen only a few times. V is TRBV27 and J is TRBJ2-3; D is uncertain. Germline CDR1 reads MNHEY; CDR2 reads SMNVEV (reference sequence). The CDR3 consists of 17 residues. The ends were cut back, 6 bases at V and 4 bases at J, with 23 bases in the middle. This chain's CDR3 is CASSPRPVQYRADTQYF. The CDR3 DNA reads TGTGCCAGCAGCCCCCGCCCCGTCCAATATCGGGCAGATACGCAGTATTTT.

This clonotype was seen a few times. The chain carries TRBV6-6 and TRBJ1-4; tentative D call: TRBD1 (5 bases). Germline loops: CDR1 MNHNY, CDR2 SVGAGI (reference sequence). The V end was cut by 5 bases, the J end by 8 bases, with 15 bases between. The CDR3 consists of 14 residues. In DNA, the CDR3 is TGTGCCAGCAGTAACTTGGGGGGAAAGGAAAAACTGTTTTTT. It encodes CASSNLGGKEKLFF.

This clonotype has just a few counts. The V gene is TRBV20-1, the J gene TRBJ2-7, with TRBD1 as a possible D gene (5 bases). Trimming removed 3 bases at V and 6 bases at J, with 12 bases between. Germline assignment: CDR1 DFQATT and CDR2 SNEGSKA (reference sequence). CDR3 length: 12 residues. CDR3 DNA sequence: TGCAGTGCTAGGAAAAGGGGATTCGAGCAGTACGTC. As protein: CSARKRGFEQYV.

This chain links TRBV7-8 with TRBJ2-1, with TRBD1 matching over 8 bases. The CDR3 spans 15 residues. Germline CDR1 is SGHVS and CDR2 is FQNEAQ. With 5 bases clipped from V and 2 bases from J, the junction kept 5 bases outside the gene matches. CDR3 bases: TGTGCCAGCAGCCCTAGACAGGGGCCCTACAATGAGCAGTTCTTC. Translation gives CASSPRQGPYNEQFF.

This sequence joins TRBV7-9 and TRBJ2-1; either TRBD1 or TRBD2 may supply D (5 bases each). Germline-derived CDR1 and CDR2 are SEHNR and FQNEAQ (reference sequence). Trimming removed 5 bases at V and 1 base at J, with 18 bases between. This CDR3 contains 17 residues. The CDR3 is CASSPRDRLSSYNEQFF. CDR3 DNA: TGTGCCAGCAGCCCCCGGGACCGACTATCTTCCTACAATGAGCAGTTCTTC.

The chain is built from TRBV12-3 or TRBV12-4 and TRBJ1-6; D remains ambiguous. Between the trimmed V and J ends, which lost 3 bases and 8 bases, there was a span of 11 bases. CDR3 length: 14 residues. The CDR3 sequence is CASSLVLADSPLHF. The CDR3 DNA follows: TGTGCCAGCAGTTTGGTCCTCGCGGATTCACCCCTCCACTTT.

V is TRBV2 and J is TRBJ2-4; D is undetermined. The CDR3 runs to 15 residues. Trimming pared 10 bases from V and 0 bases from J, leaving 16 bases between. The germline V gene encodes CDR1 SNHLY and CDR2 FYNNEI. In DNA, the CDR3 is TGTGCCATCGTGACCAAATCGGGAGCCAAAAACATTCAGTACTTC. Protein sequence: CAIVTKSGAKNIQYF.

V is TRBV5-1 and J is TRBJ2-5; 7 bases agree with TRBD1. V shed 4 bases, J shed 1 base, and the junction held 10 bases outside the gene matches. The CDR3 is made up of 16 amino acids. CDR1 and CDR2 from the germline V gene are SGHRS and YFSETQ. CDR3 coding DNA: TGCGCCAGCAGCCTCCAACCACAGGGGACCCAAGAGACCCAGTACTTC. Residues: CASSLQPQGTQETQYF.

This clonotype was recorded at least ten times. V and J are TRBV3-1 and TRBJ2-7; TRBD2 agrees at 12 bases. The CDR3 has 15 residues. V trimming: 1 base; J trimming: 2 bases; junction bases outside the gene matches: 0. Germline V CDR1 and CDR2: LGHDT, YNNKEL (reference sequence). CDR3 coding DNA: TGTGCCAGCAGCCAAGGACTAGCGGGAGCCTACGAGCAGTACTTC. Translated: CASSQGLAGAYEQYF.